The entry below gives a single T cell receptor (beta chain) sequence along with its context. The record originates from a study of T cell responses to AZD1222 COVID-19 vaccine. Germline CDR1 SGHDN, CDR2 FVKESK. Trimming shortened V by 8 bases and J by 8 bases, and 13 bases separated the two germline ends. CDR3 length: 11 amino acids. The table came from immunoSEQ multiplex PCR; TCRdb's copy has only in-frame clones and leaves some out. The data contain more than 110,000 clones, roughly 90% of them singletons. This clonotype originated in an adult in good health. V usage is TRBV14 and J usage is TRBJ2-7; tentative D call: TRBD2 (5 bases). Sample: peripheral blood, taken on day 0 of AZD1222 vaccination. Written as DNA, the CDR3 is TGTGCCAGCGGACTCGGTCCCCAGCAGTACTTC. Protein sequence: CASGLGPQQYF.